This TCR beta chain was sequenced during a study of blood T cell repertoires in COVID-19. As for the study in general: Spain, Italy and the United States supplied samples that represented acute and convalescent COVID-19. Sources were T cells, B-cell-depleted T cells, or PBMCs; the material itself was cDNA or gDNA.

Per the authors' pipeline: Reference gene primers were amplified, and this amplification served to estimate nucleated cell counts. Some clones are missing from TCRdb's copy, which holds only in-frame ones; the method was immunoSEQ multiplex PCR. V and J calls and clone size are as listed in that table; D and trimming were resolved from the DNA. Here the sample spans about 120,000 clones, more than 75% being singletons. Sample: peripheral blood. The clonotype comes from a woman between 70 and 85 years old with acute or convalescent COVID-19.

CDR3 residues: CASRNPGSTDTQYF. Here the CDR3 DNA reads TGCGCCAGCAGGAACCCCGGGAGCACAGATACGCAGTATTTT. The V and J genes are TRBV5-1 and TRBJ2-3; D uncertain. This CDR3 is built from 14 residues. The V gene's germline CDR1 is SGHRS and CDR2 YFSETQ. V lost 5 bases, J lost 0 bases, and 10 bases lay in between.